This TCR beta chain was sequenced in a study of blood T cell repertoires in COVID-19 (dated by TCRdb to about 2020). With regard to the full study: Collaborator samples came from the United States, Italy and Spain and covered acute and convalescent phases of COVID-19. The prospective study material was composed of cDNA or gDNA derived from T cells, B-cell-depleted T cells, or PBMCs. Subjects who had been exposed to COVID-19, were actively infected with it, or had recovered from it provided the deeply sampled blood TCRbeta repertoires that made up the dataset. The repertoires were released in a freely available public database meant as a resource for research on the immune response to SARS-CoV-2. The samples were drawn from two sources: the first 160 participants of the ongoing ImmuneRACE study, and fewer than 1,500 subjects contributed by 6 global collaborators. Nearly every sample came with metadata listing a de-identified subject ID, COVID-19 status, age in years and sex. Where HLA class I and class II types were available, the types were taken from metadata supplied by the sample provider, not from assay-based typing.

General study outcomes and caveats: Clinical and demographic metadata were provided uncurated, with the amount varying by source and participant.

The collaborating institutions used their own protocols to collect whole blood in K2EDTA tubes. For TCRbeta analysis, collaborators shipped samples in one of three forms: frozen whole blood, isolated PBMCs, or DNA extracted from either of those sample types. The immunoSEQ Assay, a bias-controlled multiplex PCR, was used to amplify TCRbeta CDR3 regions from genomic DNA. The study's own analysis went as follows. Within the assay, amplification of reference gene primers was used to estimate how many nucleated cells each sample contained. Sequence reads were collapsed and filtered to measure the absolute abundance of every unique TCRbeta CDR3 rearrangement. For each sample, productive Simpson clonality was calculated as the square root of Simpson's diversity index over productive rearrangements. TCRdb re-hosts the immuneACCESS table, in-frame sequences only. Its copies lack some clones; in the studies checked, an unresolved V gene accounts for under half of them, and the cause for the rest is not known. Clonal size and the V and J genes are those of that table, whereas D and trimming came from the DNA. The sample yields 90,000 to 120,000 clones; roughly 90% were counted once. The ten top clones hold approximately 4.9% of the sample.

Details on this clone: Its antigen is not yet known. No base qualities exist here, and no much larger clone lies one base off it.

The source material was peripheral blood. The sequence derives from a man in his forties or fifties with active or convalescent COVID-19.

The CDR3 is CASSRTGDGYTF. In nucleotides, the sequence is TGTGCCAGCAGTCGAACAGGGGACGGCTACACCTTC. The sequence joins TRBV27 to TRBJ1-2; TRBD1 aligns with 7 central bases. CDR1 and CDR2 were assigned from the germline V gene (reference sequence) as MNHEY and SMNVEV. V is pruned by 5 bases and J by 8 bases, leaving 5 bases of the junction without a gene match. The CDR3 holds 12 amino acids from the cysteine to the phenylalanine. The retained sequence is limited to the CDR3, 36 bases, with the frame set at the first base.